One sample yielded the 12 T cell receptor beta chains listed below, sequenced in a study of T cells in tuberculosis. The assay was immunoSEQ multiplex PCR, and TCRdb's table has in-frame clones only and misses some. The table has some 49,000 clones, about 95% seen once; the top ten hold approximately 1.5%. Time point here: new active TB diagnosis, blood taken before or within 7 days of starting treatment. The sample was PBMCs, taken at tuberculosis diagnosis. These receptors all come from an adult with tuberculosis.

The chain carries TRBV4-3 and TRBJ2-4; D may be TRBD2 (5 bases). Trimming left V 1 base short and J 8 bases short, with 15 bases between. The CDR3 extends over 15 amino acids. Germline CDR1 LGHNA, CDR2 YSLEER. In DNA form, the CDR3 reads TGCGCCAGCAGCCAAGGGCTAGCCCCGATAGACATTCAGTACTTC. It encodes CASSQGLAPIDIQYF.

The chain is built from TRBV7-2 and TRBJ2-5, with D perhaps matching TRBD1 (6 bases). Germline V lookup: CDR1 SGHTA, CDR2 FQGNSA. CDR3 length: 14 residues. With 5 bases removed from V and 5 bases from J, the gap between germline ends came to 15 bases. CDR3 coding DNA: TGTGCCAGCAGCGTGACAGGTCCGCGGGAGACCCAGTACTTC. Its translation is CASSVTGPRETQYF.

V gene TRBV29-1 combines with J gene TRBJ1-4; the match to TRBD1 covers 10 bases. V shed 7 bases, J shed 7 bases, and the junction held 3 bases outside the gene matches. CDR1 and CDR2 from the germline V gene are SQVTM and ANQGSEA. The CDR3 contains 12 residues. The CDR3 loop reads CSGGDRGEKLFF. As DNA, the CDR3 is TGCAGCGGGGGGGACAGGGGTGAAAAACTGTTTTTT. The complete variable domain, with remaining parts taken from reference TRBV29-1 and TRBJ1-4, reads SAVISQKPSRDICQRGTSLTIQCQVDSQVTMMFWYRQQPGQSLTLIATANQGSEATYESGFVIDKFPISRPNLTFSTLTVSNMSPEDSSIYLCSGGDRGEKLFFGSGTQLSVL.

In DNA, the CDR3 is TGTGCCAGCAGATTTGGGACAGGGGGCAGGACCGGGGAGCTGTTTTTT. This sequence encodes CASRFGTGGRTGELFF. This chain joins TRBV7-2 and TRBJ2-2, with 12 bases aligning to TRBD1. This CDR3 comprises 16 residues. The germline V gene encodes CDR1 SGHTA and CDR2 FQGNSA. The V and J ends lost 6 bases and 5 bases, in that order; junction bases with no gene match: 7.

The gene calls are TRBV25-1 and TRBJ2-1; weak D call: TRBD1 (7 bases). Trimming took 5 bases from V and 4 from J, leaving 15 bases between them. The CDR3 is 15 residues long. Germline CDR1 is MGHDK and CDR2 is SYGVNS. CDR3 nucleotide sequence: TGTGCCAGCAGTAGAACAGGGGAGGTGTACAATGAGCAGTTCTTC. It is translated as CASSRTGEVYNEQFF.

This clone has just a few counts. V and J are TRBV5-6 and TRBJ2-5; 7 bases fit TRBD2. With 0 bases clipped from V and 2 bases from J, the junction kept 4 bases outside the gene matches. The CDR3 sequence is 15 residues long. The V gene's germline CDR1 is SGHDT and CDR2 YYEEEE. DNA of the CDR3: TGTGCCAGCAGCTTGGCAGGGAGGGGACAAGAGACCCAGTACTTC. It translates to CASSLAGRGQETQYF.

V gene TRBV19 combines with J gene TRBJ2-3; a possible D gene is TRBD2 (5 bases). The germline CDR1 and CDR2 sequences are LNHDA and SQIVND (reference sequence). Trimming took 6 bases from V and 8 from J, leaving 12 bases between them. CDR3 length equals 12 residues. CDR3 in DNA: TGTGCCAGTAGCCCATCAGCGGCTACGCAGTATTTT. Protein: CASSPSAATQYF.

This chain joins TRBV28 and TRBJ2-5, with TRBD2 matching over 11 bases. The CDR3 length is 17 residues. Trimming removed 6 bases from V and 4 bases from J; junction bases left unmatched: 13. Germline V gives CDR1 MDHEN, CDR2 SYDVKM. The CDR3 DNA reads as TGTGCCAGCAGCCGTAGAGGGCTAGCGGGAGGTCTAGAGACCCAGTACTTC. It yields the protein CASSRRGLAGGLETQYF.

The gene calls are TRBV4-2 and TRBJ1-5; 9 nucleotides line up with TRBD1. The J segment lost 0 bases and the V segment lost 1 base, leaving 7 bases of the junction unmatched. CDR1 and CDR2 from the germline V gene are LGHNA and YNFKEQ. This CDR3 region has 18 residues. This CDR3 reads CASSQAPGQGTSNQPQHF. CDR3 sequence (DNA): TGTGCCAGCAGCCAAGCCCCGGGACAGGGTACTAGCAATCAGCCCCAGCATTTT.

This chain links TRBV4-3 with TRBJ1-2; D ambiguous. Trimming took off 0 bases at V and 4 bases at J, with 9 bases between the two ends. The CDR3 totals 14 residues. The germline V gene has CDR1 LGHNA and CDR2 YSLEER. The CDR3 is CASSQDPRSYGYTF. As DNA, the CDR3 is TGCGCCAGCAGCCAAGATCCCCGGTCCTATGGCTACACCTTC.

The CDR3 region has the DNA TGTGCCAGCAGTTCAGGGCCCAATCAGCCCCAGCATTTT. It yields the protein CASSSGPNQPQHF. The chain carries TRBV6-6 and TRBJ1-5, with D maybe TRBD1 (5 bases). The CDR3 totals 13 residues. Trimming shortened V by 4 bases and J by 3 bases, and 7 bases separated the two germline ends. Germline V gene lookup returns CDR1 MNHNY and CDR2 SVGAGI (reference sequence).

CDR3 in DNA: TGCGCCAGCAGCTATTCCCCCGACGAGCAGTACTTC. Protein sequence: CASSYSPDEQYF. V usage is TRBV5-1 and J usage is TRBJ2-7; D is ambiguous. This CDR3 is built from 12 residues. Trimming took 3 bases from V and 5 from J, leaving 9 bases between them. Germline CDR1 SGHRS, CDR2 YFSETQ.